These 27 T cell receptor beta chains share one sample of origin, sequenced in a study of T cells in Graves' hyperthyroidism and ophthalmopathy. Amplification targeted TCR beta CDR3 regions from RNA transcripts. Using the HTBI primer set, a first-round RT-PCR was run on the TCR CDR3. TCRdb re-analysed the multiplex PCR reads in MiXCR, keeping a single row per CDR3 protein. Among around 240,000 distinct CDR3 sequences, about a sixth were seen once, and the ten largest hold around 26%. The sequenced sample was blood. The receptors were gathered from a woman aged 18-35 years with Graves' ophthalmopathy.

This clonotype occurred many times. The chain is built from TRBV4-2 and TRBJ1-1; the match to TRBD1 covers 7 bases. The length of the CDR3 is 13 residues. The germline CDR1 and CDR2 sequences are LGHNA and YNFKEQ. Unmatched junction bases numbered 6, after V lost 4 bases and J lost 7 bases. The CDR3 DNA is TGTGCCAGCAGCCGAGGACAGGAAAGTGAAGCTTTCTTT. Protein: CASSRGQESEAFF.

The sample holds many counts of this clonotype. The chain employs TRBV20-1 and TRBJ2-7; D is undetermined. The CDR3 is 13 residues long. V gave up 0 bases and J gave up 5 bases, with 11 bases separating them. The germline gives CDR1 DFQATT, CDR2 SNEGSKA (reference sequence). Here the CDR3 DNA reads TGCAGTGCTAGAGATAAAACTCGCCACGAGCAGTACTTC. It encodes CSARDKTRHEQYF.

The J gene is TRBJ2-3, the V gene TRBV5-1, with TRBD2 matching over 10 bases. The junction had 11 bases not matched to a gene; V was cut back by 5 bases and J by 2 bases. This CDR3 has 17 amino acids. Germline values: CDR1 SGHRS, CDR2 YFSETQ. This CDR3 reads CASRRLAGGQLTDTQYF. In DNA form, the CDR3 reads TGCGCCAGCAGAAGACTAGCGGGCGGACAGCTCACAGATACGCAGTATTTT.

This clonotype has more than one count but fewer than ten. The rearrangement joins TRBV28 to TRBJ2-5, with TRBD2 matching 14 bases. The CDR3 extends over 13 amino acids. Unmatched junction bases numbered 3, after V lost 3 bases and J lost 12 bases. The V gene's germline CDR1 is MDHEN and CDR2 SYDVKM. CDR3 sequence reads: CASSLTSGRGEYF. The CDR3 DNA reads as TGTGCCAGCAGTTTGACTAGCGGGAGGGGGGAGTACTTC.

This clonotype was recorded many times. This CDR3 reads CASRGYGRNQETQYF. CDR3 bases: TGTGCCAGCAGAGGATATGGACGGAACCAAGAGACCCAGTACTTC. The chain combines TRBV28 with TRBJ2-5; D uncertain. The CDR3 sequence is 15 residues long. Germline V gene data show CDR1 as MDHEN and CDR2 as SYDVKM. V lost 6 bases to trimming and J lost 0 bases, with 14 bases between them.

With respect to this clonotype: A much more abundant neighbour one base away suggests this may be a read error. V usage is TRBV6-2 or TRBV6-3 and J usage is TRBJ2-6; D remains ambiguous. The CDR3 consists of 15 residues. Germline V gene data show CDR1 as MNHEY and CDR2 as SVGEGT. The germline V and J ends were trimmed by 8 bases and 2 bases, with 13 bases remaining between them. In DNA form, the CDR3 reads TGTGCCAGCGCTCAGACACATGCTGGGGCCAACGTCCTGACTTTC. Translating gives CASAQTHAGANVLTF.

The chain recombines TRBV20-1 with TRBJ2-5, with TRBD2 matching over 9 bases. V was pared by 6 bases and J by 5 bases, with 4 bases of the junction left unmatched. Germline assignment: CDR1 DFQATT and CDR2 SNEGSKA (reference sequence). The CDR3 has 12 residues. For the CDR3, the DNA is TGCAGTGCAATGACTAGCGGTGAGACCCAGTACTTC. Its protein product is CSAMTSGETQYF.

V gene TRBV5-1 combines with J gene TRBJ2-1; D not certain. Between the trimmed V and J ends, which lost 1 base and 7 bases, there was a span of 6 bases. Germline CDR1 SGHRS, CDR2 YFSETQ. CDR3 length: 12 residues. CDR3 DNA sequence: TGCGCCAGCAGCTTGTTTCGTAATGAGCAGTTCTTC. Its protein product is CASSLFRNEQFF.

The chain combines TRBV7-2 with TRBJ2-1; 12 nucleotides match TRBD2. Germline CDR1 and CDR2: SGHTA and FQGNSA. The trim removed 4 bases at V and 7 bases at J, leaving 5 bases unmatched. The CDR3 is made up of 15 amino acids. CDR3 DNA sequence: TGTGCCAGCAGCTCAACTAGCGGGAGGCAGAATGAGCAGTTCTTC. It is translated as CASSSTSGRQNEQFF.

This clonotype was counted ten times or more. The chain uses TRBV20-1 and TRBJ2-7; D ambiguous. With 3 bases removed from V and 3 bases from J, the gap between germline ends came to 12 bases. CDR3 length: 13 amino acids. Germline V gene lookup returns CDR1 DFQATT and CDR2 SNEGSKA (reference sequence). This chain's CDR3 is CSASDGPHYEQYF. The CDR3 DNA sequence: TGCAGTGCTAGCGACGGCCCACACTACGAGCAGTACTTC.

This clonotype was detected many times. This chain connects TRBV28 to TRBJ1-5, with D unresolved. The CDR3 totals 14 residues. Trimming pared 5 bases from V and 5 bases from J, leaving 13 bases between. Looked up from germline, CDR1 is MDHEN and CDR2 is SYDVKM. In nucleotides, the CDR3 is TGTGCCAGCAGTACAAGCCTCGTACATCAGCCCCAGCATTTT. This codes for CASSTSLVHQPQHF.

This chain joins TRBV5-5 and TRBJ2-5; 10 bases line up with TRBD1. This CDR3 is built from 18 residues. Germline loops: CDR1 SGHKS, CDR2 YYEKEE (reference sequence). The V segment lost 4 bases and the J segment 4 bases; nucleotides outside the gene matches: 16. The CDR3, as DNA: TGTGCCAGCAGCAATCCCGGGACAGGGGACGGAGGCCGAGAGACCCAGTACTTC. It encodes CASSNPGTGDGGRETQYF.

This clonotype was seen many times. The CDR3 reads CASSLWGQGSNQPQHF. CDR3 DNA: TGTGCCAGCAGTTTGTGGGGACAGGGGTCCAATCAGCCCCAGCATTTT. The gene calls are TRBV28 and TRBJ1-5; 10 bases are a match to TRBD1. V gave up 3 bases and J gave up 3 bases; unmatched junction bases: 5. Germline V gene lookup returns CDR1 MDHEN and CDR2 SYDVKM. The CDR3 contains 16 residues.

This clonotype was recorded at least ten times. The gene calls are TRBV20-1 and TRBJ2-1; TRBD2 matches 16 bases. The ends lost 6 bases at V and 1 base at J; junction bases unmatched: 6. CDR1 is DFQATT and CDR2 is SNEGSKA in the germline V gene (reference sequence). The CDR3 consists of 17 residues. Written as DNA, the CDR3 is TGCAGTGCGACGGGACTAGCGGGAGGGTTTTCCTACAATGAGCAGTTCTTC. Translated, it gives CSATGLAGGFSYNEQFF.

This clonotype was seen ten or more times. The V and J genes are TRBV19 and TRBJ1-5; the D is unclear. CDR3 length: 15 residues. CDR1 and CDR2 from the germline V gene are LNHDA and SQIVND (reference sequence). With 6 bases removed from V and 0 bases from J, the gap between germline ends came to 12 bases. This CDR3 is CASSAPHYSNQPQHF. The CDR3 DNA is TGTGCCAGTAGCGCCCCGCACTATAGCAATCAGCCCCAGCATTTT.

This chain uses TRBV30 with TRBJ1-3; D not certain. Trimming shortened V by 4 bases and J by 0 bases, and 7 bases separated the two germline ends. This CDR3 is built from 13 residues. Germline V gene lookup returns CDR1 GTSNPN and CDR2 SVGIG (reference sequence). The CDR3 DNA reads TGTGCCTGGACCACCTTCTCTGGAAACACCATATATTTT. Protein sequence: CAWTTFSGNTIYF.

This clonotype came up many times. The CDR3 protein is CASSRIYGQGTEAFF. In DNA, the CDR3 is TGCGCCAGCAGCCGGATATACGGACAGGGTACTGAAGCTTTCTTT. This rearrangement joins TRBV4-3 to TRBJ1-1; 8 bases are a match to TRBD1. The CDR3 consists of 15 residues. The trim removed 4 bases at V and 5 bases at J, leaving 9 bases unmatched. CDR1 and CDR2 (germline): LGHNA, YSLEER.

This clonotype was detected ten times or more. The genes are TRBV3-1 and TRBJ2-1; D is uncertain. V shed 1 base and J shed 6 bases, with 7 bases lying between them. CDR3 length: 13 residues. CDR1 is LGHDT, CDR2 YNNKEL, per germline (reference sequence). The CDR3 is CASSQGQVNEQFF. In nucleotides, the CDR3 is TGTGCCAGCAGCCAAGGTCAGGTCAATGAGCAGTTCTTC.

About this clonotype: An end of the junction differs from the germline gene, which may be a read error. The chain links TRBV19 to TRBJ2-5, with 7 nucleotides matching TRBD2. The germline gives CDR1 LNHDA, CDR2 SQIVND (reference sequence). There are 13 residues in the CDR3. CDR3 nucleotides: TGTGCCGGTAGGGGAGGGATAATTGAGACCCAGTACTTC. Translation: CAGRGGIIETQYF.

The chain is built from TRBV5-4 and TRBJ2-7; D is possibly TRBD1 (6 bases). The CDR3 extends over 15 amino acids. V lost 3 bases to trimming and J lost 4 bases, with 17 bases between them. Per the germline V gene, CDR1 is SGHNT and CDR2 is YYREEE (reference sequence). The CDR3: CASSSLAGDQYEQYF. The CDR3 DNA follows: TGTGCCAGCAGCTCCTTGGCAGGGGATCAATACGAGCAGTACTTC.

This clonotype was seen at least ten times. The chain combines TRBV20-1 with TRBJ1-1; D call uncertain. Germline V gives CDR1 DFQATT, CDR2 SNEGSKA (reference sequence). There are 10 residues in the CDR3. The germline V and J ends were trimmed by 3 bases and 5 bases, with 4 bases remaining between them. DNA of the CDR3: TGCAGTGCTAGTCGAACTGAAGCTTTCTTT. It specifies CSASRTEAFF.

CDR3 protein: CASSPPSSESTDTQYF. DNA for the CDR3: TGTGCCAGCTCACCACCATCTAGCGAGTCGACAGATACGCAGTATTTT. The gene calls are TRBV18 and TRBJ2-3; D possibly corresponds to TRBD2 (6 bases). The germline V gene has CDR1 KGHSH and CDR2 LQKENI. The CDR3 is 16 amino acids. V lost 0 bases to trimming and J lost 3 bases, with 13 bases between them. Combining the CDR3 with reference TRBV18 and TRBJ2-3 gives the whole variable domain NAGVMQNPRHLVRRRGQEARLRCSPMKGHSHVYWYRQLPEEGLKFMVYLQKENIIDESGMPKERFSAEFPKEGPSILRIQQVVRGDSAAYFCASSPPSSESTDTQYFGPGTRLTVL.

This clonotype has at least ten counts. The chain joins TRBV27 to TRBJ2-5; D uncertain. The CDR3 sequence is 13 residues long. Germline loops: CDR1 MNHEY, CDR2 SMNVEV (reference sequence). V shed 3 bases and J shed 5 bases, with 10 bases lying between them. The CDR3 DNA reads as TGTGCCAGCAGTTTTGGGGTGGTGGAGACCCAGTACTTC. Its protein is CASSFGVVETQYF.

This clonotype has a count of ten or more. The chain employs TRBV6-1 and TRBJ1-1; D unresolved. The CDR3 covers 15 residues. Trimming removed 1 base at V and 4 bases at J, with 13 bases between. Per the germline V gene, CDR1 is MNHNS and CDR2 is SASEGT. The DNA of the CDR3 is TGTGCCAGCAGTGAAGTAAGAGCGTCTCGCACTGAAGCTTTCTTT. Translating gives CASSEVRASRTEAFF.

On this clonotype itself: The junction departs from the called germline gene at one end, perhaps through a read error. V is TRBV2 and J is TRBJ2-1; 10 positions agree with TRBD2. CDR1 is SNHLY and CDR2 is FYNNEI in the germline V gene. The CDR3 length is 15 residues. Here the CDR3 reads CASSHGLADLNEQFF. In DNA form, the CDR3 reads TGCGCCAGCAGCCACGGACTAGCGGACCTTAATGAGCAGTTCTTC. Full variable domain (missing parts from reference TRBV2 and TRBJ2-1): EPEVTQTPSHQVTQMGQEVILRCVPISNHLYFYWYRQILGQKVEFLVSFYNNEISEKSEIFDDQFSVERPDGSNFTLKIRSTKLEDSAMYFCASSHGLADLNEQFFGPGTRLTVL.

This chain links TRBV6-4 with TRBJ2-1, with TRBD2 matching over 8 bases. Germline V gene data show CDR1 as MRHNA and CDR2 as SNTAGT. Trimming cost V 10 bases and J 7 bases; bases outside gene matches: 12. The CDR3 is 14 amino acids. The CDR3 region is CATSPRGTRNEQFF. CDR3 nucleotide sequence: TGTGCCACGTCCCCCCGCGGGACTAGAAATGAGCAGTTCTTC.

This clonotype was counted ten times or more. This chain joins TRBV7-2 and TRBJ2-7; weak D call: TRBD1 (6 bases). Germline assignment: CDR1 SGHTA and CDR2 FQGNSA. V was clipped by 4 bases and J by 0 bases, with 13 bases between them. This CDR3 spans 15 amino acids. The CDR3 bases are TGTGCCAGCAGCTCGACCACAGGGAGCTCCTACGAGCAGTACTTC. Translation: CASSSTTGSSYEQYF. Full variable domain (missing parts from reference TRBV7-2 and TRBJ2-7): GAGVSQSPSNKVTEKGKDVELRCDPISGHTALYWYRQSLGQGLEFLIYFQGNSAPDKSGLPSDRFSAERTGGSVSTLTIQRTQQEDSAVYLCASSSTTGSSYEQYFGPGTRLTVT.